The 16 T cell receptor beta chains reported below all come from one sample, sequenced in a study of identifying expanded T cells in peripheral blood. Profiling relied on immunoSEQ multiplex PCR, and the TCRdb table lists in-frame clones only, not all of them. Among about 78,000 clones listed, approximately 84% were seen once. Sequencing was done on a sample of blood. These receptors all come from a person aged 18 to 70 in good health.

The chain carries TRBV6-1 and TRBJ1-5, with a tentative D call TRBD1 (5 bases). Germline values: CDR1 MNHNS, CDR2 SASEGT. This CDR3 contains 14 residues. V lost 7 bases, J lost 4 bases, and 14 bases lay in between. CDR3 in DNA: TGTGCCAGCACACGGGGGGGGGATAATCAGCCCCAGCATTTT. Protein product: CASTRGGDNQPQHF.

The chain couples TRBV4-3 to TRBJ2-7; the D call may be TRBD1 or TRBD2 (5 bases each). CDR3 size: 16 residues. Germline V CDR1 and CDR2: LGHNA, YSLEER. V was trimmed by 3 bases and J by 1 base, leaving 16 bases between them. Here the CDR3 reads CASSQAGQGSSYEQYF. In DNA form, the CDR3 reads TGCGCCAGCAGCCAGGCGGGCCAGGGCAGTTCCTACGAGCAGTACTTC.

Only one count was recorded for this clone. The CDR3 sequence: CASSELGAPNTGELFF. CDR3 nucleotide sequence: TGTGCCAGCAGTGAATTAGGCGCCCCGAACACCGGGGAGCTGTTTTTT. The chain is built from TRBV25-1 and TRBJ2-2; no firm D call. The CDR3 has 16 amino acids. Trimming cost V 1 base and J 0 bases, with 9 bases left between them. Looked up from germline, CDR1 is MGHDK and CDR2 is SYGVNS.

The CDR3 reads CASSFEGPYEQYF. In DNA, the CDR3 is TGTGCCAGCAGCTTTGAAGGGCCCTACGAGCAGTACTTC. This sequence joins TRBV7-9 and TRBJ2-7; D uncertain. V lost 3 bases and J 2 bases, leaving 8 bases between the germline ends. CDR1 is SEHNR, CDR2 FQNEAQ, per germline (reference sequence). CDR3 length: 13 amino acids. The full variable domain, rest sourced from reference TRBV7-9 and TRBJ2-7, is DTGVSQNPRHKITKRGQNVTFRCDPISEHNRLYWYRQTLGQGPEFLTYFQNEAQLEKSRLLSDRFSAERPKGSFSTLEIQRTEQGDSAMYLCASSFEGPYEQYFGPGTRLTVT.

This CDR3 is CAIQEGLGSNEQFF. The DNA of the CDR3 is TGCGCCATCCAGGAAGGACTAGGTAGCAATGAGCAGTTCTTC. The rearrangement joins TRBV4-1 to TRBJ2-1; TRBD2 agrees at 7 bases. Germline-derived CDR1 and CDR2 are MGHRA and YSYEKL. This CDR3 region has 14 residues. The V gene end was trimmed by 10 bases and the J gene end by 6 bases; junction bases not matched to a gene: 12.

The V and J genes are TRBV25-1 and TRBJ2-1; TRBD1 is a possible D gene (6 bases). V lost 0 bases and J lost 5, with 14 bases in between. CDR1 is MGHDK, CDR2 SYGVNS, per germline. The CDR3 runs to 16 residues. In DNA form, the CDR3 reads TGTGCCAGCAGTGAATATCTTACAGGGAGCGACAATGAGCAGTTCTTC. Encoded protein: CASSEYLTGSDNEQFF.

V gene TRBV11-2 combines with J gene TRBJ1-3; no clear D. Germline CDR1 SGHAT, CDR2 FQNNGV. The CDR3 has 14 residues. The V gene lost 5 bases and the J gene lost 2 bases, with 10 bases spanning the gap. The CDR3 DNA follows: TGTGCCAGCAGCCCCCCCGGGACTGGAAACACCATATATTTT. This gives the protein CASSPPGTGNTIYF.

The chain employs TRBV7-2 and TRBJ1-1; a weak D match, TRBD1 (6 bases). CDR1 and CDR2 (germline): SGHTA, FQGNSA. CDR3 size: 15 residues. V dropped 8 bases and J dropped 4 bases, with 20 bases sitting between them. The CDR3 DNA reads as TGTGCCAGCCTGATAAACAGGGTAGGGTCCACTGAAGCTTTCTTT. Translating gives CASLINRVGSTEAFF.

V and J are TRBV4-1 and TRBJ2-7; D gene unclear. V lost 0 bases, J lost 3 bases, and 12 bases lay in between. Per the germline V gene, CDR1 is MGHRA and CDR2 is YSYEKL. The CDR3 is made up of 15 amino acids. CDR3 residues: CASSQDSRYLYEQYF. The CDR3 region has the DNA TGCGCCAGCAGCCAAGACTCCCGATATCTCTACGAGCAGTACTTC.

The chain joins TRBV19 to TRBJ1-2; 9 nucleotides line up with TRBD1. With 4 bases clipped from V and 4 bases from J, the junction kept 7 bases outside the gene matches. The CDR3 runs to 15 residues. Germline lookup yields CDR1 LNHDA and CDR2 SQIVND (reference sequence). This CDR3 is CASSTGTGRIYGYTF. The CDR3 region has the DNA TGTGCCAGTAGTACCGGGACAGGGAGGATCTATGGCTACACCTTC.

This clone is a singleton in its sample. The chain is built from TRBV28 and TRBJ2-1; D gene unclear. V was trimmed by 2 bases and J by 7 bases, leaving 9 bases between them. This CDR3 is built from 13 residues. CDR1 MDHEN and CDR2 SYDVKM come from the germline V gene. The CDR3 DNA follows: TGTGCCAGCAGTTTACTAAACTTGAATGAGCAGTTCTTC. It is translated as CASSLLNLNEQFF.

This clone was observed a handful of times. The chain carries TRBV6-6 and TRBJ2-7; D assignment may be TRBD1 or TRBD2 (5 bases each). V lost 8 bases, J lost 3 bases, and 11 bases lay in between. The CDR3 runs 12 residues. Germline V gives CDR1 MNHNY, CDR2 SVGAGI (reference sequence). The CDR3 protein is CASGTRLYEQYF. In DNA, the CDR3 is TGTGCCAGCGGGACGCGCCTCTACGAGCAGTACTTC.

A single count supports this clone. The V call is TRBV6-5, the J call TRBJ1-2; D gene uncertain. The germline V gene encodes CDR1 MNHEY and CDR2 SVGAGI. Deletions cut 2 bases from V and 3 bases from J, with 13 bases between. The CDR3 has 15 residues. The CDR3 region has the DNA TGTGCCAGCAGTTACGGGGATGGGAATGACTATGGCTACACCTTC. This sequence encodes CASSYGDGNDYGYTF.

The chain combines TRBV12-5 with TRBJ2-1; D gene ambiguous. V was shortened by 0 bases and J by 8 bases, with 5 bases between the two germline ends. The germline V gene has CDR1 LGHNT and CDR2 FRNRAP. The CDR3 loop spans 12 amino acids. The CDR3 sequence is CASGLVVDEQFF. In nucleotides, the CDR3 is TGTGCTAGTGGTTTGGTTGTAGATGAGCAGTTCTTC.

The V call is TRBV5-1, the J call TRBJ2-7; no clear D gene. The CDR3 has 15 amino acids. V lost 2 bases and J 0 bases, leaving 12 bases between the germline ends. CDR1 SGHRS and CDR2 YFSETQ come from the germline V gene. CDR3 DNA sequence: TGCGCCAGCAGCTTAACCCCAGACGCCTCCTACGAGCAGTACTTC. It is translated as CASSLTPDASYEQYF.

CDR3 sequence reads: CASSSSGRHLATNEKLFF. The CDR3, as DNA: TGTGCCAGCAGCTCCAGCGGCAGACACCTCGCAACTAATGAAAAACTGTTTTTT. The J gene is TRBJ1-4, the V gene TRBV7-9; the D is unclear. CDR1 and CDR2 from the germline V gene are SEHNR and FQNEAQ (reference sequence). V lost 4 bases to trimming and J lost 0 bases, with 18 bases between them. CDR3 length equals 18 residues.